This T cell receptor (beta chain) was recovered during a study of neurological immune-mediated disorders. There are 14 residues in the CDR3. Trimming cost V 6 bases and J 1 base, with 15 bases left between them. Germline CDR1 reads DFQATT; CDR2 reads SNEGSKA (reference sequence). This clonotype was seen at least ten times. TCRdb fed the 5' RACE reads into MiXCR, producing one record per CDR3 protein. The sample records roughly 80,000 distinct CDR3 sequences, 10% being singletons. This clonotype was sampled from a man aged 35 to 55 in good health. Sequenced input: PBMCs. V and J are TRBV20-1 and TRBJ1-1, with TRBD1 as a possible D gene (6 bases). CDR3 residues: CSAPRGRGNTEAFF. In DNA form, the CDR3 reads TGCAGTGCCCCGAGGGGGAGGGGGAACACTGAAGCTTTCTTT.